The next 14 T cell receptor beta chains were all read from a single sample in a study of cytomegalovirus exposure and HLA in healthy donors. The PCR ran on 60 Vbeta and 13 Jbeta primers. TCRdb's copy holds only in-frame clones and misses some; the assay was immunoSEQ multiplex PCR. The table includes around 100,000 clones, 79% detected once. Input material: PBMCs. Receptors originate from a man between 50 and 59 years old in good health and CMV-seropositive.

The rearrangement uses TRBV5-5 and TRBJ2-5; 12 bases agree with TRBD2. In germline, CDR1 is SGHKS, CDR2 YYEKEE (reference sequence). The V segment lost 2 bases and the J segment 4 bases; nucleotides outside the gene matches: 6. This CDR3 is 16 amino acids long. DNA of the CDR3: TGTGCCAGCAGCTTTAGACTAGCGGGAGTTGGAGAGACCCAGTACTTC. It is translated as CASSFRLAGVGETQYF.

The V and J genes are TRBV7-9 and TRBJ2-7, with 15 bases matching TRBD2. V lost 1 base, J lost 3 bases, and 7 bases stayed unmatched. Germline CDR1 SEHNR, CDR2 FQNEAQ (reference sequence). This CDR3 has 18 residues. In DNA, the CDR3 is TGTGCCAGCAGCTTAGACCCGGGACTAGCGGGAGGTCGCTACGAGCAGTACTTC. Protein: CASSLDPGLAGGRYEQYF. The full variable domain, rest sourced from reference TRBV7-9 and TRBJ2-7, is DTGVSQNPRHKITKRGQNVTFRCDPISEHNRLYWYRQTLGQGPEFLTYFQNEAQLEKSRLLSDRFSAERPKGSFSTLEIQRTEQGDSAMYLCASSLDPGLAGGRYEQYFGPGTRLTVT.

The chain carries TRBV30 and TRBJ2-2; TRBD1 aligns across 8 bases. CDR1 and CDR2 from the germline V gene are GTSNPN and SVGIG (reference sequence). V lost 1 base and J lost 1; bases outside the gene matches: 2. The CDR3 contains 15 residues. The CDR3 reads CAWSGGTGNTGELFF. DNA for the CDR3: TGTGCCTGGAGTGGGGGGACAGGGAACACCGGGGAGCTGTTTTTT.

This clone has more than one count but fewer than ten. This chain uses TRBV6-1 with TRBJ2-3, with a tentative D call TRBD2 (5 bases). Looked up from germline, CDR1 is MNHNS and CDR2 is SASEGT. The ends were cut back, 8 bases at V and 5 bases at J, with 20 bases in the middle. The CDR3 runs 15 residues. CDR3 sequence reads: CASLDGQMEVDTQYF. The CDR3 nucleotides are TGTGCCAGCCTTGACGGTCAGATGGAGGTAGATACGCAGTATTTT.

This chain uses TRBV28 with TRBJ1-1; 8 bases line up with TRBD1. With 5 bases clipped from V and 1 base from J, the junction kept 3 bases outside the gene matches. Germline values: CDR1 MDHEN, CDR2 SYDVKM. The CDR3 length is 14 residues. CDR3 residues: CASSRTGSNTEAFF. Here the CDR3 DNA reads TGTGCCAGCAGTCGGACAGGGTCGAACACTGAAGCTTTCTTT.

This clone has just a few counts. The V gene is TRBV2, the J gene TRBJ2-1, with 9 positions matching TRBD2. Trimming removed 7 bases from V and 5 bases from J; junction bases left unmatched: 9. The CDR3 is made up of 15 amino acids. CDR1 is SNHLY and CDR2 is FYNNEI in the germline V gene. The CDR3: CASMTETSGHNEQFF. DNA for the CDR3: TGTGCCAGCATGACCGAGACTAGCGGCCACAATGAGCAGTTCTTC.

The chain combines TRBV11-2 with TRBJ2-5; D unresolved. Germline V gives CDR1 SGHAT, CDR2 FQNNGV. Trimming cost V 3 bases and J 0 bases, with 8 bases left between them. The CDR3 consists of 14 residues. The CDR3 coding sequence is TGTGCCAGCAGCTTCGGTTCGTACCAAGAGACCCAGTACTTC. Translation: CASSFGSYQETQYF.

The rearrangement links TRBV5-1 to TRBJ1-2; perhaps TRBD1 as D (6 bases). Germline V gene lookup returns CDR1 SGHRS and CDR2 YFSETQ. The V end lost 6 bases, the J end lost 8 bases, and 26 bases lay between the germline ends. The CDR3 sequence is 16 residues long. CDR3: CASKTGTTTGKSGYTF. The DNA of the CDR3 is TGCGCCAGCAAAACGGGGACCACAACAGGGAAGAGCGGCTACACCTTC.

The chain has TRBV7-2 and TRBJ2-1; D unclear. Trimming took off 8 bases at V and 0 bases at J, with 11 bases between the two ends. The length of the CDR3 is 14 residues. From germline, CDR1 is SGHTA and CDR2 FQGNSA. Here the CDR3 DNA reads TGTGCCAGCCTTGGCTACAGCTCCTACAATGAGCAGTTCTTC. Translated, it gives CASLGYSSYNEQFF. Based on the CDR3 plus reference TRBV7-2 and TRBJ2-1, the full variable domain is GAGVSQSPSNKVTEKGKDVELRCDPISGHTALYWYRQSLGQGLEFLIYFQGNSAPDKSGLPSDRFSAERTGGSVSTLTIQRTQQEDSAVYLCASLGYSSYNEQFFGPGTRLTVL.

This chain joins TRBV6-5 and TRBJ2-1; 11 bases map to TRBD2. CDR1 MNHEY and CDR2 SVGAGI come from the germline V gene. This CDR3 is 15 amino acids long. With 5 bases clipped from V and 4 bases from J, the junction kept 4 bases outside the gene matches. CDR3 DNA sequence: TGTGCCAGCAGTCCGGGACTAGCGGTTTACAATGAGCAGTTCTTC. Its translation: CASSPGLAVYNEQFF.

This chain connects TRBV9 to TRBJ1-2; no definite D call. Germline CDR1 and CDR2: SGDLS and YYNGEE. This CDR3 is 16 amino acids long. Between the trimmed V and J ends, which lost 0 bases and 1 base, there was a span of 13 bases. DNA for the CDR3: TGTGCCAGCAGCGTAGGTGCGGCACTGCTTAACTATGGCTACACCTTC. Its translation is CASSVGAALLNYGYTF. The whole variable domain, filled in from reference TRBV9 and TRBJ1-2, reads DSGVTQTPKHLITATGQRVTLRCSPRSGDLSVYWYQQSLDQGLQFLIQYYNGEERAKGNILERFSAQQFPDLHSELNLSSLELGDSALYFCASSVGAALLNYGYTFGSGTRLTVV.

This clone was seen a few times. The rearrangement links TRBV10-2 to TRBJ1-5, with 7 positions matching TRBD1. Trimming removed 7 bases from V and 1 base from J; junction bases left unmatched: 7. CDR3 length: 15 amino acids. Germline V CDR1 and CDR2: WSHSY, SAAADI. The CDR3 bases are TGCGCCAGCACCGAGGGACAGTGGAGCAATCAGCCCCAGCATTTT. It specifies CASTEGQWSNQPQHF.

V usage is TRBV5-8 and J usage is TRBJ2-3, with 11 bases identical to TRBD1. Germline CDR1 is SGHTS and CDR2 is YDEGEE. Trimming took 0 bases from V and 8 from J; bases not matched to a gene: 2. There are 14 residues in the CDR3. The CDR3 is CASSLEGTGGTQYF. CDR3 bases: TGTGCCAGCAGCTTGGAAGGGACAGGGGGTACGCAGTATTTT.

The chain combines TRBV27 with TRBJ2-3; D perhaps matches TRBD1 (6 bases). V was shortened by 7 bases and J by 0 bases, with 11 bases between the two germline ends. CDR3 length: 14 residues. CDR1 MNHEY and CDR2 SMNVEV come from the germline V gene (reference sequence). The CDR3 DNA reads as TGTGCCAGCAAACAGGGACATAGCACAGATACGCAGTATTTT. This gives the protein CASKQGHSTDTQYF.